Sequencing of this T cell receptor beta chain was carried out in a study of shared clonotypes between healthy human individuals. The germline V and J ends were trimmed by 1 base and 0 bases, with 15 bases remaining between them. The CDR3 contains 17 residues. Germline V CDR1 and CDR2: MGHRA, YSYEKL. With ten immunoSEQ deep assay plates, unsorted PBMC DNA underwent sequencing. Data came from immunoSEQ multiplex PCR; TCRdb stores just in-frame clones and leaves some out. The sample carries about 520,000 clones, around 73% recorded once. This clone was counted once. The clonotype originates from a woman between 40 and 50 years old in good health. Some clones in this sample may be carry-over from other donors' samples. Material: PBMCs. The rearrangement joins TRBV4-1 to TRBJ1-2; D gene unclear. The CDR3 loop is CASSQGGEELTNYGYTF. Written as DNA, the CDR3 is TGCGCCAGCAGCCAAGGGGGAGAGGAGCTAACTAACTATGGCTACACCTTC.